Below are 9 T cell receptor beta chains sequenced from a single sample in a study of T cell responses to AZD1222 COVID-19 vaccine. The assay was immunoSEQ multiplex PCR, and TCRdb's table has in-frame clones only and misses some. Of more than 120,000 clones in the sample, about 82% were seen once. The input for sequencing was peripheral blood, taken 28 days after the second AZD1222 dose. Receptor source: an adult who received the AZD1222 COVID-19 vaccine.

Only a few counts were recorded for this clone. The genes are TRBV27 and TRBJ1-6; 8 bases are a match to TRBD1. Unmatched junction bases numbered 6, after V lost 5 bases and J lost 0 bases. The CDR3 length is 17 residues. Germline values: CDR1 MNHEY, CDR2 SMNVEV (reference sequence). The CDR3 spells CASSLGQGSSYNSPLHF. The CDR3 coding sequence is TGTGCCAGCAGTCTCGGACAGGGAAGCTCCTATAATTCACCCCTCCACTTT.

The genes are TRBV12-3 or TRBV12-4 and TRBJ1-1, with a tentative D call TRBD1 (6 bases). Trimming pared 7 bases from V and 4 bases from J, leaving 13 bases between. The CDR3 is 13 amino acids. This CDR3 reads CASNEGGSTEAFF. Written as DNA, the CDR3 is TGTGCCAGCAACGAGGGGGGGAGCACTGAAGCTTTCTTT.

The rearrangement uses TRBV29-1 and TRBJ1-3, with a tentative D call TRBD1 (6 bases). CDR1 and CDR2 (germline): SQVTM, ANQGSEA. This CDR3 spans 13 amino acids. Trimming left V 3 bases short and J 8 bases short, with 14 bases between. The CDR3 nucleotides read TGCAGCGTTGAGATGGGGGGCGAACACACCATATATTTT. Amino acid sequence: CSVEMGGEHTIYF.

V is TRBV27 and J is TRBJ1-2; no clear D. The germline CDR1 and CDR2 sequences are MNHEY and SMNVEV (reference sequence). CDR3 size: 14 residues. Trimming left V 0 bases short and J 8 bases short, with 13 bases between. The CDR3 region is CASSLSARGGGYTF. As DNA, the CDR3 is TGTGCCAGCAGTTTATCGGCCCGAGGCGGAGGCTACACCTTC.

The V gene is TRBV5-1, the J gene TRBJ1-2; 11 nucleotides align to TRBD1. The V gene's germline CDR1 is SGHRS and CDR2 YFSETQ. Unmatched junction bases numbered 3, after V lost 4 bases and J lost 4 bases. The CDR3 sequence is 14 residues long. The CDR3 DNA sequence: TGCGCCAGCAGCAGGGGACAGGGGGGCTATGGCTACACCTTC. Its translation: CASSRGQGGYGYTF.

The rearrangement uses TRBV4-1 and TRBJ1-2, with no clear D. Trimming cost V 4 bases and J 0 bases, with 15 bases left between them. Germline V gives CDR1 MGHRA, CDR2 YSYEKL. The CDR3 is 16 residues long. The CDR3 DNA follows: TGCGCCAGCAGCCTCCTCGACAAACCAGCTAACTATGGCTACACCTTC. It encodes CASSLLDKPANYGYTF.

This clone appeared a single time. The chain carries TRBV30 and TRBJ1-5; maybe TRBD1 (6 bases). Germline V lookup: CDR1 GTSNPN, CDR2 SVGIG (reference sequence). Trimming cost V 3 bases and J 6 bases, with 18 bases left between them. The CDR3 sequence is 15 residues long. CDR3 in amino acids: CAWRDAGGAGQPQHF. For the CDR3, the DNA is TGTGCCTGGAGAGACGCCGGGGGCGCGGGTCAGCCCCAGCATTTT.

DNA for the CDR3: TGTGCCAGCAGCTTAGCAACAGGGACAGCCCTATCCTATAATTCACCCCTCCACTTT. It specifies CASSLATGTALSYNSPLHF. The chain is built from TRBV7-8 and TRBJ1-6; TRBD1 matches at 7 bases. Germline V gene lookup returns CDR1 SGHVS and CDR2 FQNEAQ. The J segment lost 1 base and the V segment lost 0 bases, leaving 9 bases of the junction unmatched. The CDR3 runs 19 residues.

In this sample, this clone turned up a few times. The chain links TRBV6-1 to TRBJ1-1, with D perhaps TRBD1 (6 bases). The V and J ends lost 3 bases and 1 base respectively, with 9 bases between them. The CDR3 is 14 residues long. Germline V gene lookup returns CDR1 MNHNS and CDR2 SASEGT. The CDR3 spells CASSDRGKNTEAFF. The DNA of the CDR3 is TGTGCCAGCAGTGACAGGGGCAAGAACACTGAAGCTTTCTTT.